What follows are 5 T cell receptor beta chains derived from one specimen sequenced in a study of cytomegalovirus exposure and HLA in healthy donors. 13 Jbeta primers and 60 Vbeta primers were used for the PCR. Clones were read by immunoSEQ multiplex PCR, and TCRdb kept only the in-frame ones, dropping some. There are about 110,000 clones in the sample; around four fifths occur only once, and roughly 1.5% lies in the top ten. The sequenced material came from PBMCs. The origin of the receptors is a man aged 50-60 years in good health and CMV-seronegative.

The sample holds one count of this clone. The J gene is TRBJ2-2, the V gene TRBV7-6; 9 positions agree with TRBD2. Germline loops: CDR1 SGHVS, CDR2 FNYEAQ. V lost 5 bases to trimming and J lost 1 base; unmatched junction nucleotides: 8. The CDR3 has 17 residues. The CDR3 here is CASSQPIAGVNTGELFF. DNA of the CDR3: TGTGCCAGCAGCCAACCTATAGCGGGGGTGAACACCGGGGAGCTGTTTTTT.

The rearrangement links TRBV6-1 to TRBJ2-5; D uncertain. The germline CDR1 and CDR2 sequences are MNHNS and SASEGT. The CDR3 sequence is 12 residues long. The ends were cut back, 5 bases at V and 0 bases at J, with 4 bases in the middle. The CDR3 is CASSRDQETQYF. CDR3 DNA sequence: TGTGCCAGCAGTCGGGACCAAGAGACCCAGTACTTC.

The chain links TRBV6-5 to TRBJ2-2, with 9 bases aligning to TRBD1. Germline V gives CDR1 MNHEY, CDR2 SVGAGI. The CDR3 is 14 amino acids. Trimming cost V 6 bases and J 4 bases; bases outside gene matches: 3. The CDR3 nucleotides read TGTGCCAGCAGCCAGACAGGGGGCACCGGGGAGCTGTTTTTT. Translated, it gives CASSQTGGTGELFF.

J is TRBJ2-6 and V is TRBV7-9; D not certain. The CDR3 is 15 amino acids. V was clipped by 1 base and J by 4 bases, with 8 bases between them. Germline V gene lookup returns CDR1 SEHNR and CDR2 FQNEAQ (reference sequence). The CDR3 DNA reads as TGTGCCAGCAGCTTAGTACCCCAGGGGGCCAACGTCCTGACTTTC. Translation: CASSLVPQGANVLTF.

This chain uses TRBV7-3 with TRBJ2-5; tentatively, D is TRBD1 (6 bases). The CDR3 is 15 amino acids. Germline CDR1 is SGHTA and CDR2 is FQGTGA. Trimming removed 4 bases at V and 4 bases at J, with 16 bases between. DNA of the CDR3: TGTGCCAGCAGCTCCCAGGGGTGGGTGGGAGAGACCCAGTACTTC. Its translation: CASSSQGWVGETQYF.